This TCR beta chain was documented in a study of blood T cell repertoires in COVID-19. Study details: The study drew acute and convalescent COVID-19 samples from the United States, Italy and Spain. Sample material is recorded as cDNA or gDNA derived from T cells, B-cell-depleted T cells, or PBMCs.

Source study methods: Reference gene primer amplification in the assay estimated nucleated cell counts. Assay used: immunoSEQ multiplex PCR; TCRdb lists only in-frame clones, some missing. That table is the source of V, J and clone size, and D and trimming were worked out from the DNA. The sample gives around 290,000 clones, roughly 91% of which show up once; about 4.2% is in the top ten. Per germline, CDR1 SGHTA and CDR2 FQGNSA. The ends lost 4 bases at V and 3 bases at J; junction bases unmatched: 8. This CDR3 is 15 amino acids long. The sample taken for sequencing was peripheral blood. The sequence came from a middle-aged man with acute or convalescent COVID-19. V usage is TRBV7-2 and J usage is TRBJ1-2; 7 bases are shared with TRBD1. The CDR3 loop reads CASSSPDRADYGYTF. The CDR3 DNA is TGTGCCAGCAGCTCACCCGACAGGGCTGACTATGGCTACACCTTC.